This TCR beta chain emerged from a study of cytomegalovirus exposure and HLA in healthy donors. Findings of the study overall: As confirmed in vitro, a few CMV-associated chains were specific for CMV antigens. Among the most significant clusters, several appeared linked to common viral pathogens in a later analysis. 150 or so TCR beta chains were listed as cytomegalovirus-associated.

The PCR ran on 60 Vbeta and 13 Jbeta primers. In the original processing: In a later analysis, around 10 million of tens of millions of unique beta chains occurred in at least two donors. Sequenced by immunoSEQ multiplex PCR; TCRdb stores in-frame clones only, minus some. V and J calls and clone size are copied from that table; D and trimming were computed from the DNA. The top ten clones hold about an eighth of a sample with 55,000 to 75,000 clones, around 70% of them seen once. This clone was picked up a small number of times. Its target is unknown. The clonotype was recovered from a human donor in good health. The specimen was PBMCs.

The CDR3 nucleotides are TGTGCCAGCAGTTTCCCCCAGGGTAACTATGGCTACACCTTC. This encodes CASSFPQGNYGYTF. The V call is TRBV28, the J call TRBJ1-2, with D perhaps matching TRBD1 (5 bases). The CDR3 runs to 14 residues. Trimming removed 3 bases from V and 1 base from J, with 9 bases in between. CDR1 is MDHEN and CDR2 is SYDVKM in the germline V gene.